This TCR beta chain was obtained from a study of CD8 T cells in ankylosing spondylitis (dated by TCRdb to about 2017). At the level of the whole study: To find TCR variants linked to disease, the study profiled T cell receptor beta repertoires in ankylosing spondylitis patients and healthy donors. The full study cohort comprised 25 ankylosing spondylitis patients and 85 to 120 healthy donors. Peripheral blood was sampled, and synovial fluid was also collected from ankylosing spondylitis patients.

What the research found in general, with its limitations: A TCR beta motif of several highly homologous amino acid variants appeared characteristic of blood from ankylosing spondylitis patients. Some motif variants had previously been reported in the synovial fluid and blood of reactive arthritis patients, which suggests shared mechanisms of disease initiation. In peripheral blood, the disease-linked clones were found at relatively low frequencies and had a CD8+ phenotype. According to the report, matched synovial fluid samples from ankylosing spondylitis patients were significantly enriched for the disease-linked clones.

The instrument given in TCRdb is Illumina HiSeq 2500. TCR beta libraries were prepared by quantitative 5'-RACE with molecular barcodes. Processing in the source paper ran as follows. A new computational method, built on a probabilistic model of VDJ rearrangement, was used to identify disease-linked TCR variants. TCRdb applied fastp at Q25 and MiXCR to the public reads, then kept only in-frame beta chains. A single entry per CDR3 protein holds the most common genes and DNA from its merged rows. TCRdb's processing, not the authors' own work, is the source of the V and J calls. The sample has fewer than 250,000 distinct CDR3 sequences on record, over 9.5% of them singletons. 2.6% of the sample belongs to the ten largest clones. As concerns this clonotype: Its binding antigen is unknown. No much larger clone exists at a distance of one base, and base qualities are not known.

As encoded in the germline V gene, CDR1 is SGHDN while CDR2 is FVKESK. Trimming at the junction amounts to 1 base on V and 3 bases on J, and the germline ends lie 9 bases apart. Spanning cysteine to phenylalanine, the CDR3 consists of 14 amino acids. This entry keeps only the CDR3 DNA: 42 bases, framed from base 1. The chain is encoded by TRBV14 joined to TRBJ1-2; too little of a D gene remains to name it. This TCR derives from a male donor with ankylosing spondylitis or in good health (not recorded which). The sequencing sample was made of blood, either unsorted or a sorted T cell fraction (not recorded which). This receptor carries the CDR3 CASSQVGSHYGYTF. The DNA is as follows: TGTGCCAGCAGCCAAGTCGGCAGCCACTATGGCTACACCTTC. Outside the CDR3, residues come from the reference TRBV14 and TRBJ1-2 proteins, so the full variable domain is: EAGVTQFPSHSVIEKGQTVTLRCDPISGHDNLYWYRRVMGKEIKFLLHFVKESKQDESGMPNNRFLAERTGGTYSTLKVQPAELEDSGVYFCASSQVGSHYGYTFGSGTRLTVV.